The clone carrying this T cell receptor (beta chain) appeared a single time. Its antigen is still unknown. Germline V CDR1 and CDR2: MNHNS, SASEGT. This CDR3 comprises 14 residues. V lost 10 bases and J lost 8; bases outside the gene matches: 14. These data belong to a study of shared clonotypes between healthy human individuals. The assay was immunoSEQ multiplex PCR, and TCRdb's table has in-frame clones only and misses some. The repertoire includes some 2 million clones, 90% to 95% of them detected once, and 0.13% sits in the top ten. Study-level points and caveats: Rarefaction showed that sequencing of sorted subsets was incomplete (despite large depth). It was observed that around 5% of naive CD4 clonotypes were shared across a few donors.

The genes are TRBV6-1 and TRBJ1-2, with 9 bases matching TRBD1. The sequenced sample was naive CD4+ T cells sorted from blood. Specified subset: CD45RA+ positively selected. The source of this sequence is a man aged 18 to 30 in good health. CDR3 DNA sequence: TGTGCCACCTTAACCGGGACAGGGCTAGAAGGCTACACCTTC. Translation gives CATLTGTGLEGYTF.